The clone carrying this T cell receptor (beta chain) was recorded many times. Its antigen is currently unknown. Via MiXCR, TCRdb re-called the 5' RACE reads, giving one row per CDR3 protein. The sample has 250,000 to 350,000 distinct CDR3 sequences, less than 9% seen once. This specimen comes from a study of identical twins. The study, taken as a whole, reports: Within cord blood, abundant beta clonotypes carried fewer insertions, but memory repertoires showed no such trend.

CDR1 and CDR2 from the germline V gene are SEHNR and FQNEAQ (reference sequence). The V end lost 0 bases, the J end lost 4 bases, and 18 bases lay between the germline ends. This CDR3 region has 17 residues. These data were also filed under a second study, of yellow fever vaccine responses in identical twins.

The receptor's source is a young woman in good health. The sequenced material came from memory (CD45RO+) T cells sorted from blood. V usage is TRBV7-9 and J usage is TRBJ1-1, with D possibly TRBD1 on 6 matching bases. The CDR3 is CASSLARGARQPTEAFF. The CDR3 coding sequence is TGTGCCAGCAGCTTAGCGAGGGGGGCGAGACAACCCACTGAAGCTTTCTTT.